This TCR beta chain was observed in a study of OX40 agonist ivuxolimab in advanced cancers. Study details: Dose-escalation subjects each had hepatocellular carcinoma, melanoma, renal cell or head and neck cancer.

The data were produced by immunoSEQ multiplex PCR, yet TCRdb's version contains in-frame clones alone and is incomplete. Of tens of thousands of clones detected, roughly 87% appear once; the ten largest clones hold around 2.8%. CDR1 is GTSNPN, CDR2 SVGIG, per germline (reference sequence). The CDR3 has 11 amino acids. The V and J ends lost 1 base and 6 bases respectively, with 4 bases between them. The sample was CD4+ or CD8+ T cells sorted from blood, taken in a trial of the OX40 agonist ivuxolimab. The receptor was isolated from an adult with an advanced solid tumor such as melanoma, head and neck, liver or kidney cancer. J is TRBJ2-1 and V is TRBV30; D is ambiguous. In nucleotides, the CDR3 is TGTGCCTGGAGTGCGATCAATGAGCAGTTCTTC. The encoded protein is CAWSAINEQFF.